One sample yielded the 32 T cell receptor beta chains listed below, sequenced in a study of blood T cell repertoires in COVID-19. TCRdb keeps only in-frame clones here, not all; method: immunoSEQ multiplex PCR. Of about 160,000 clones in the sample, around 87% were seen once. The material sequenced was PBMCs or T cells enriched from blood (not recorded which). The receptors here all came from a woman between 45 and 65 years old who had recovered from COVID-19.

This clone occurred once. This chain links TRBV12-5 with TRBJ2-1; TRBD1 might be the D (5 bases). The V end lost 1 base, the J end lost 7 bases, and 14 bases lay between the germline ends. The CDR3 length is 15 residues. The germline CDR1 and CDR2 sequences are LGHNT and FRNRAP. As DNA, the CDR3 is TGTGCTAGTGGTTTGGGGAGACAGTGGGGAAATGAGCAGTTCTTC. Translation: CASGLGRQWGNEQFF.

This chain links TRBV2 with TRBJ2-3; 10 bases map to TRBD1. The length of the CDR3 is 15 residues. Trimming at V came to 6 bases and at J to 3 bases, leaving 6 bases not matched to a gene. The V gene's germline CDR1 is SNHLY and CDR2 FYNNEI. The CDR3 is CASSLDRGKTDTQYF. Written as DNA, the CDR3 is TGTGCCAGCAGCTTGGACAGGGGGAAGACAGATACGCAGTATTTT.

The chain links TRBV4-2 to TRBJ1-2; 9 positions agree with TRBD1. The CDR3 totals 18 residues. Germline CDR1 is LGHNA and CDR2 is YNFKEQ. The V and J ends lost 2 bases and 4 bases, in that order; junction bases with no gene match: 14. The CDR3 is CASSQQTLPGQGGYGYTF. The CDR3, as DNA: TGTGCCAGCAGCCAACAAACCCTTCCGGGACAGGGAGGCTATGGCTACACCTTC.

This chain links TRBV11-1 with TRBJ2-5; TRBD2 aligns across 7 bases. Trimming at V came to 7 bases and at J to 5 bases, leaving 10 bases not matched to a gene. Per germline, CDR1 SGHAT and CDR2 FQDESV (reference sequence). CDR3 length: 14 amino acids. The CDR3 DNA reads as TGTGCCAGCAACCAGAGACTAGCTGACGAGACCCAGTACTTC. Protein sequence: CASNQRLADETQYF. The full variable domain, its missing parts supplied by reference TRBV11-1 and TRBJ2-5, is EAEVAQSPRYKITEKSQAVAFWCDPISGHATLYWYRQILGQGPELLVQFQDESVVDDSQLPKDRFSAERLKGVDSTLKIQPAELGDSAMYLCASNQRLADETQYFGPGTRLLVL.

This rearrangement joins TRBV5-5 to TRBJ1-6, with 10 positions matching TRBD1. Trimming removed 2 bases from V and 8 bases from J; junction bases left unmatched: 10. Germline V CDR1 and CDR2: SGHKS, YYEKEE (reference sequence). The CDR3 length is 17 residues. This CDR3 is CASSFGDRGRFDSPLHF. CDR3 DNA sequence: TGTGCCAGCAGCTTTGGTGACAGGGGGCGCTTTGATTCACCCCTCCACTTT.

The chain combines TRBV6-2 or TRBV6-3 with TRBJ2-1; 9 bases are a match to TRBD1. The V segment lost 2 bases and the J segment 10 bases; nucleotides outside the gene matches: 9. The CDR3 contains 15 residues. CDR1 and CDR2 (germline): MNHEY, SVGEGT. The CDR3 DNA is TGTGCCAGCAGTTACCCGGGACAGGGTTCTGTGGAGCAGTTCTTC. Residues: CASSYPGQGSVEQFF.

V gene TRBV5-4 combines with J gene TRBJ1-5; D remains unclear. The CDR3 loop spans 13 amino acids. Deletions cut 0 bases from V and 5 bases from J, with 6 bases between. Germline V lookup: CDR1 SGHNT, CDR2 YYREEE (reference sequence). The CDR3: CASSLGGDQPQHF. Here the CDR3 DNA reads TGTGCCAGCAGCTTGGGCGGAGATCAGCCCCAGCATTTT.

The chain is built from TRBV13 and TRBJ2-7; D unclear. V lost 5 bases to trimming and J lost 4 bases, with 15 bases between them. This CDR3 is built from 14 residues. From germline, CDR1 is PRHDT and CDR2 FYEKMQ (reference sequence). CDR3: CASSPAGSYYEQYF. The CDR3 coding sequence is TGTGCCAGCAGCCCGGCAGGCAGCTATTACGAGCAGTACTTC.

The genes are TRBV6-2 or TRBV6-3 and TRBJ2-1, with 9 bases fitting TRBD2. V lost 6 bases to trimming and J lost 15 bases; unmatched junction nucleotides: 12. Germline values: CDR1 MNHEY, CDR2 SVGEGT. The CDR3 contains 13 residues. The CDR3 DNA reads as TGTGCCAGCAGCCGGACCTCTAGCGGGGCCCCGTTCTTC. It translates to CASSRTSSGAPFF.

The rearrangement links TRBV10-3 to TRBJ2-7; 7 bases are a match to TRBD2. This CDR3 spans 15 amino acids. Germline-derived CDR1 and CDR2 are ENHRY and SYGVKD. V was clipped by 8 bases and J by 0 bases; unmatched bases: 10. CDR3 in amino acids: CAISSAGEVSYEQYF. CDR3 coding DNA: TGTGCCATCTCCAGCGCGGGGGAGGTCTCCTACGAGCAGTACTTC.

The chain joins TRBV5-8 to TRBJ1-4; maybe TRBD1 (6 bases). The germline CDR1 and CDR2 sequences are SGHTS and YDEGEE. V gave up 4 bases and J gave up 0 bases, with 13 bases separating them. This CDR3 has 16 residues. CDR3 protein: CASSRGQLATNEKLFF. Written as DNA, the CDR3 is TGTGCCAGCAGCCGGGGACAACTTGCAACTAATGAAAAACTGTTTTTT.

The rearrangement uses TRBV27 and TRBJ2-5; possibly TRBD1 for D (5 bases). Germline V lookup: CDR1 MNHEY, CDR2 SMNVEV (reference sequence). The CDR3 length is 16 residues. The V and J ends lost 6 bases and 0 bases respectively, with 17 bases between them. The CDR3, as DNA: TGTGCCAGCAGACGTACGAGGACACGGTACCAAGAGACCCAGTACTTC. Amino acid sequence: CASRRTRTRYQETQYF.

The DNA for the CDR3 is TGTGCCAGCAGCTTTCCAGGGGGCGGTGAGCAGTTCTTC. Its translation is CASSFPGGGEQFF. V and J are TRBV7-6 and TRBJ2-1, with TRBD1 matching over 8 bases. Germline-derived CDR1 and CDR2 are SGHVS and FNYEAQ. This CDR3 has 13 residues. Unmatched junction bases numbered 4, after V lost 3 bases and J lost 9 bases.

The chain joins TRBV9 to TRBJ2-1; the match to TRBD2 covers 13 bases. CDR3 length equals 16 residues. Losses at the gene ends were 5 bases for V and 7 bases for J; bases not matched to a gene: 9. In germline, CDR1 is SGDLS, CDR2 YYNGEE. CDR3: CASRGIRTSGGNEQFF. The CDR3 bases are TGTGCCAGCAGGGGAATCCGGACTAGCGGGGGAAATGAGCAGTTCTTC.

This sequence joins TRBV7-2 and TRBJ2-7, with 13 bases fitting TRBD2. The CDR3 runs 16 residues. In germline, CDR1 is SGHTA, CDR2 FQGNSA. With 5 bases clipped from V and 4 bases from J, the junction kept 8 bases outside the gene matches. The CDR3 region has the DNA TGTGCCAGCAGCACCCAACTAGCGGGGGGGCGGTACGAGCAGTACTTC. Translating gives CASSTQLAGGRYEQYF.

This clone showed up just once. The V gene is TRBV11-3, the J gene TRBJ2-1, with 10 bases aligning to TRBD2. Trimming cost V 5 bases and J 2 bases; bases outside gene matches: 9. Per germline, CDR1 SGHNT and CDR2 YENEEA. CDR3 size: 17 residues. CDR3 nucleotides: TGTGCCAGCAGCCCCACCCCCCTAGCGGGGGCCTACAATGAGCAGTTCTTC. It yields the protein CASSPTPLAGAYNEQFF.

The J gene is TRBJ2-7, the V gene TRBV6-5; TRBD2 aligns across 8 bases. The V gene end was trimmed by 6 bases and the J gene end by 1 base; junction bases not matched to a gene: 8. This CDR3 region has 15 residues. The germline gives CDR1 MNHEY, CDR2 SVGAGI. The DNA of the CDR3 is TGTGCCAGCAGCCGATTACGGGGGGGGTCCTACGAGCAGTACTTC. It yields the protein CASSRLRGGSYEQYF.

V usage is TRBV5-4 and J usage is TRBJ2-5; weak D call: TRBD2 (5 bases). The CDR3 totals 13 residues. Germline lookup yields CDR1 SGHNT and CDR2 YYREEE (reference sequence). Trimming left V 2 bases short and J 4 bases short, with 9 bases between. CDR3 nucleotide sequence: TGTGCCAGCAGCTTCGAGCGGAGAGAGACCCAGTACTTC. This translates into CASSFERRETQYF.

The table lists this clone with a count of one. V usage is TRBV19 and J usage is TRBJ2-5; 11 bases line up with TRBD2. The CDR3 totals 15 residues. The germline gives CDR1 LNHDA, CDR2 SQIVND (reference sequence). V was clipped by 3 bases and J by 1 base; unmatched bases: 1. The CDR3 nucleotides are TGTGCCAGTAGTATCGGGACTAGCGGCCAAGAGACCCAGTACTTC. The encoded protein is CASSIGTSGQETQYF.

The chain combines TRBV14 with TRBJ2-5; TRBD1 agrees at 8 bases. Trimming cost V 2 bases and J 5 bases; bases outside gene matches: 7. This CDR3 is built from 15 residues. Per germline, CDR1 SGHDN and CDR2 FVKESK. CDR3 DNA: TGTGCCAGCAGCCAAAGGACAGGGATCTTCGAGACCCAGTACTTC. It is translated as CASSQRTGIFETQYF.

This clone was counted once. The genes are TRBV11-1 and TRBJ2-7; TRBD1 matches 7 bases. The CDR3 length is 14 residues. Unmatched junction bases numbered 7, after V lost 6 bases and J lost 2 bases. Germline CDR1 reads SGHAT; CDR2 reads FQDESV (reference sequence). Written as DNA, the CDR3 is TGTGCCAGCAGTCCAGGGGGTGCCGCCTACGAGCAGTACTTC. Its protein product is CASSPGGAAYEQYF.

The chain uses TRBV3-1 (or the pseudogene TRBV3-2) and TRBJ1-1, with a tentative D call TRBD1 (5 bases). The CDR3 has 14 residues. Germline V CDR1 and CDR2: LGHDT, YNNKEL (reference sequence). V lost 1 base and J 2 bases, leaving 8 bases between the germline ends. DNA for the CDR3: TGTGCCAGCAGCCAAGGGGGGGGAAACACTGAAGCTTTCTTT. Its translation is CASSQGGGNTEAFF.

J is TRBJ2-2 and V is TRBV12-5, with D possibly TRBD1 on 6 matching bases. The germline gives CDR1 LGHNT, CDR2 FRNRAP. The CDR3 has 18 amino acids. The V end lost 5 bases, the J end lost 3 bases, and 22 bases lay between the germline ends. The CDR3 loop reads CASGPRKKGELDTGELFF. DNA for the CDR3: TGTGCTAGTGGTCCCAGGAAGAAGGGGGAGCTGGACACCGGGGAGCTGTTTTTT.

This chain links TRBV27 with TRBJ2-7, with D perhaps TRBD2 (5 bases). The CDR3 covers 13 residues. Trimming cost V 5 bases and J 5 bases, with 13 bases left between them. Looked up from germline, CDR1 is MNHEY and CDR2 is SMNVEV (reference sequence). The CDR3 DNA sequence: TGTGCCAGCAGTCCGATATACGGGGACGAGCAGTACTTC. It yields the protein CASSPIYGDEQYF.

The chain has TRBV7-2 and TRBJ2-7; tentatively, D is TRBD2 (6 bases). Germline V gene data show CDR1 as SGHTA and CDR2 as FQGNSA. CDR3 length equals 16 residues. Trimming removed 2 bases at V and 0 bases at J, with 14 bases between. The CDR3 protein is CASSLNSAGLSYEQYF. DNA for the CDR3: TGTGCCAGCAGCTTAAACTCCGCGGGACTCTCCTACGAGCAGTACTTC.

This clone was observed a single time. This chain uses TRBV7-9 with TRBJ1-5, with 7 bases lining up with TRBD1. The CDR3 is 14 amino acids. Germline CDR1 reads SEHNR; CDR2 reads FQNEAQ (reference sequence). V lost 2 bases, J lost 7 bases, and 5 bases stayed unmatched. The CDR3: CASSLTGVGQPQHF. CDR3 DNA: TGTGCCAGCAGCTTAACAGGGGTAGGCCAGCCCCAGCATTTT.

This clone appeared a few times. V and J are TRBV2 and TRBJ2-3, with 8 bases that match TRBD2. V lost 9 bases to trimming and J lost 3 bases; unmatched junction nucleotides: 8. Germline V gives CDR1 SNHLY, CDR2 FYNNEI. The CDR3 extends over 14 amino acids. DNA for the CDR3: TGTGCCAGTAAACCGATAGCGGGGACAGATACGCAGTATTTT. Translation: CASKPIAGTDTQYF.

The chain uses TRBV4-2 and TRBJ2-3, with a weak D call TRBD2 (5 bases). Germline loops: CDR1 LGHNA, CDR2 YNFKEQ. CDR3 size: 14 residues. The ends were cut back, 2 bases at V and 2 bases at J, with 8 bases in the middle. The CDR3 sequence is CASSQRLATDTQYF. The CDR3 DNA reads as TGTGCCAGCAGCCAACGTCTAGCCACAGATACGCAGTATTTT.

This clone was observed a single time. J is TRBJ1-5 and V is TRBV19; 8 positions match TRBD1. The CDR3 is 15 residues long. Germline V lookup: CDR1 LNHDA, CDR2 SQIVND (reference sequence). V shed 3 bases and J 3 bases; nucleotides not matched to a gene: 4. The CDR3 DNA follows: TGTGCCAGTAGTATCTGGACAGGGAACAATCAGCCCCAGCATTTT. Its translation: CASSIWTGNNQPQHF.

This chain uses TRBV3-1 (or the pseudogene TRBV3-2) with TRBJ2-3, with TRBD2 matching 8 bases. The V segment lost 4 bases and the J segment 4 bases; nucleotides outside the gene matches: 4. The germline gives CDR1 LGHDT, CDR2 YNNKEL (reference sequence). The CDR3 is 14 residues long. The CDR3 here is CASSPGGPADTQYF. The CDR3 coding sequence is TGTGCCAGCAGCCCGGGGGGGCCCGCAGATACGCAGTATTTT.

This chain links TRBV3-1 (or the pseudogene TRBV3-2) with TRBJ2-7, with TRBD2 matching over 7 bases. Germline V gene sequence: CDR1 LGHDT, CDR2 YNNKEL (reference sequence). The junction had 5 bases not matched to a gene; V was cut back by 0 bases and J by 3 bases. This CDR3 comprises 15 residues. The CDR3 protein is CASSQEAGSYYEQYF. Here the CDR3 DNA reads TGTGCCAGCAGCCAAGAAGCGGGGTCCTACTACGAGCAGTACTTC.

J is TRBJ2-1 and V is TRBV4-3, with 9 bases that match TRBD1. V dropped 1 base and J dropped 9; count of bases not matched to a gene: 10. Germline CDR1 reads LGHNA; CDR2 reads YSLEER. The CDR3 covers 16 residues. The CDR3 DNA follows: TGCGCCAGCAGCCAAGTGCCGGGACAGGGACCTTCTGAGCAGTTCTTC. It yields the protein CASSQVPGQGPSEQFF.